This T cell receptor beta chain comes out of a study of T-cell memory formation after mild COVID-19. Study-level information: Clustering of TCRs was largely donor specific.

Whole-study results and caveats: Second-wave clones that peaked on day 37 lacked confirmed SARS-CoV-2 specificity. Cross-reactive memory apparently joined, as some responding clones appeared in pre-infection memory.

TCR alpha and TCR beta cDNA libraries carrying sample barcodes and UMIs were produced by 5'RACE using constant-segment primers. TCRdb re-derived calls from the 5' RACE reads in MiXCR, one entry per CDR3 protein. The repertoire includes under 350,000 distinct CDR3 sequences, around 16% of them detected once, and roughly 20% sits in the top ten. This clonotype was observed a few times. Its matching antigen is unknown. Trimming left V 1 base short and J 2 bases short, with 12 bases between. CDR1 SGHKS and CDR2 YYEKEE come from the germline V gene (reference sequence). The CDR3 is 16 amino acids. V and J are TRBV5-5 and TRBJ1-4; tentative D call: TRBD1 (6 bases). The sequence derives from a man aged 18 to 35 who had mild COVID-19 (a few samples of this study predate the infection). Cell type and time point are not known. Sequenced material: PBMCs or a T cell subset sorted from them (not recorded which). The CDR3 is CASSLQGQRTNEKLFF. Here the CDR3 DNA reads TGTGCCAGCAGCTTGCAAGGACAGCGGACTAATGAAAAACTGTTTTTT.